The rows below give T cell receptor beta chains drawn from one sample of a study of PD-L1 blockade in urothelial cancer. The protocol was immunoSEQ multiplex PCR, while the TCRdb copy is restricted to in-frame clones and leaves out a portion. The data hold about 120,000 clones, with 75% to 90% observed a single time. The input for sequencing was PBMCs, taken around atezolizumab (anti-PD-L1) treatment. These receptor sequences come from a man aged 55 to 70 with urothelial cancer. Both conserved end residues are part of each CDR3. D genes are given only for firm matches. Some rows have no size entry. The others give once, few or many, or a class for an expanded clone.

CDR3	DNA	size	J	V	D
CASSSLAAGNEQYF	TGTGCCAGCAGCTCACTAGCGGCGGGAAACGAGCAGTACTTC	-	TRBJ2-7	TRBV6-5	TRBD2
CASSKGLAGYYNEQFF	TGTGCCAGTAGTAAGGGACTAGCGGGATACTACAATGAGCAGTTCTTC	-	TRBJ2-1	TRBV19	TRBD2
CATSRDFTRGDEKLFF	TGTGCCACCAGCAGAGATTTTACCAGGGGGGATGAAAAACTGTTTTTT	-	TRBJ1-4	TRBV15	TRBD1
CASSLSLGDGGAVADTQYF	TGTGCCAGCAGCTTAAGCTTGGGCGACGGGGGGGCAGTCGCAGATACGCAGTATTTT	-	TRBJ2-3	TRBV13	TRBD2
CASSLRGAIRENEQYF	TGTGCCAGCAGCCTCCGGGGAGCGATTCGGGAAAACGAGCAGTACTTC	-	TRBJ2-7	TRBV6-6	-
CASTPTRGDTEAFF	TGTGCCAGTACCCCGACTCGGGGGGACACTGAAGCTTTCTTT	-	TRBJ1-1	TRBV19	-
CASSSERGILHQPQHF	TGTGCCAGTAGTAGCGAAAGGGGGATACTCCATCAGCCCCAGCATTTT	-	TRBJ1-5	TRBV19	-
CASSLRTGTNEKLFF	TGTGCCAGCAGCTTGAGGACAGGCACTAATGAAAAACTGTTTTTT	-	TRBJ1-4	TRBV7-9	TRBD1
CASSSTSHTDTQYF	TGTGCCAGCAGCTCTACTAGTCACACAGATACGCAGTATTTT	-	TRBJ2-3	TRBV5-6	-
CASSFSLGISSYEQYF	TGTGCCAGCAGCTTTTCCCTCGGGATTAGTTCCTACGAGCAGTACTTC	-	TRBJ2-7	TRBV7-9	-
CSVEGPGREKLFF	TGCAGCGTTGAAGGGCCAGGGCGTGAAAAACTGTTTTTT	-	TRBJ1-4	TRBV29-1	-
CSVEGGGTEAFF	TGCAGCGTCGAGGGGGGGGGCACTGAAGCTTTCTTT	-	TRBJ1-1	TRBV29-1	-
CAIRDSYNEQFF	TGTGCCATCCGGGACAGCTACAATGAGCAGTTCTTC	-	TRBJ2-1	TRBV28	TRBD1
CAWSGQGLMAGANVLTF	TGTGCCTGGAGCGGACAGGGCTTAATGGCTGGGGCCAACGTCCTGACTTTC	-	TRBJ2-6	TRBV30	TRBD1
CASSYRVSGVNNF	TGTGCCAGCAGTTATCGGGTCTCGGGAGTGAATAACTTC	-	TRBJ2-5	TRBV6-5	-
CASSSVSASYEQYF	TGTGCCAGCAGCTCGGTGTCAGCGTCCTACGAGCAGTACTTC	-	TRBJ2-7	TRBV7-8	-
CASSLVAGGTGANVLTF	TGCGCCAGCAGCTTGGTTGCGGGGGGCACTGGGGCCAACGTCCTGACTTTC	-	TRBJ2-6	TRBV5-1	TRBD2
CASSPRLAGGTYNEQFF	TGTGCCAGCAGTCCACGACTAGCGGGGGGTACCTACAATGAGCAGTTCTTC	-	TRBJ2-1	TRBV27	TRBD2
CASSILTGWETQYF	TGTGCCAGCAGCATTCTAACAGGGTGGGAGACCCAGTACTTC	-	TRBJ2-5	TRBV7-2	-
CASRPEGLVNSPLHF	TGTGCCAGCAGGCCGGAGGGGTTAGTGAATTCACCCCTCCACTTT	once	TRBJ1-6	TRBV28	-
CAWSVMLGRGNEKLFF	TGTGCCTGGAGTGTAATGTTGGGGCGAGGTAATGAAAAACTGTTTTTT	-	TRBJ1-4	TRBV30	-
CASSPLAASTDTQYF	TGTGCCAGCAGCCCCTTAGCGGCTAGCACAGATACGCAGTATTTT	-	TRBJ2-3	TRBV9	-
CASSLWRSNEKLFF	TGTGCCAGCAGCTTGTGGAGATCTAATGAAAAACTGTTTTTT	-	TRBJ1-4	TRBV7-9	-
CASSPRAGGRNEQFF	TGTGCCAGCAGTCCCCGGGCGGGGGGCCGAAATGAGCAGTTCTTC	-	TRBJ2-1	TRBV6-5	TRBD2
CASSLGAAGVSRYGYTF	TGTGCCAGCAGTTTGGGGGCTGCGGGGGTCTCTCGGTATGGCTACACCTTC	-	TRBJ1-2	TRBV28	-
CASSEVRTVPSYEQYF	TGTGCCAGCAGTGAAGTCCGGACAGTTCCATCCTACGAGCAGTACTTC	-	TRBJ2-7	TRBV6-1	-
CAISTVGNTIYF	TGTGCCATCAGTACGGTTGGAAACACCATATATTTT	-	TRBJ1-3	TRBV10-3	-
CASSLNTGGAGTEAFF	TGTGCCAGCAGCTTGAACACAGGGGGCGCGGGCACTGAAGCTTTCTTT	-	TRBJ1-1	TRBV7-6	TRBD1
CASSFEVQGTGYTF	TGCGCCAGCAGCTTCGAGGTACAGGGTACGGGCTACACCTTC	-	TRBJ1-2	TRBV5-1	-
CASSQVGRSNQPQHF	TGCGCCAGCAGCCAAGTCGGGAGGAGCAATCAGCCCCAGCATTTT	-	TRBJ1-5	TRBV4-1	-
CASSSLAGSAEQFF	TGTGCCAGCAGCTCTCTAGCGGGGTCGGCTGAGCAGTTCTTC	-	TRBJ2-1	TRBV7-6	TRBD2
CASSYTLDRGNTIYF	TGTGCCAGCAGTTACACCCTGGACAGGGGAAACACCATATATTTT	-	TRBJ1-3	TRBV6-6	TRBD1
CASSPQGQETQYF	TGTGCCAGCAGTCCCCAGGGACAAGAGACCCAGTACTTC	-	TRBJ2-5	TRBV27	-
CSAPTSYEQYF	TGCAGTGCGCCGACTTCCTACGAGCAGTACTTC	many	TRBJ2-7	TRBV20-1	-
CASSIGRVRGSGANVLTF	TGTGCCAGTAGTATAGGTAGGGTCAGGGGCTCTGGGGCCAACGTCCTGACTTTC	-	TRBJ2-6	TRBV19	-
CASSLGTGANSGANVLTF	TGCGCCAGCAGCTTAGGGACAGGGGCCAACTCTGGGGCCAACGTCCTGACTTTC	-	TRBJ2-6	TRBV5-1	TRBD1
CASSPQGTEAFF	TGTGCCAGCAGCCCACAGGGGACTGAAGCTTTCTTT	-	TRBJ1-1	TRBV11-2	TRBD1
CASTGQGQPQYEQYF	TGTGCCAGCACCGGACAGGGACAACCTCAATACGAGCAGTACTTC	-	TRBJ2-7	TRBV2	TRBD1
CASSLRGSDEKLFF	TGTGCCAGCAGCTTAAGAGGGTCCGATGAAAAACTGTTTTTT	-	TRBJ1-4	TRBV7-8	-
CASSYSPGSNQPQHF	TGTGCCAGCAGTTACTCGCCAGGTAGCAATCAGCCCCAGCATTTT	-	TRBJ1-5	TRBV6-5	-
CASSFLSHTQYF	TGCGCCAGCAGCTTCCTCTCCCATACGCAGTATTTT	once	TRBJ2-3	TRBV5-1	-
CASSFVGRDTGELFF	TGTGCCAGCAGCTTCGTGGGGAGGGACACCGGGGAGCTGTTTTTT	few	TRBJ2-2	TRBV5-4	TRBD2
CASSPYSTGAEGEAFF	TGTGCCAGCTCACCTTACTCAACCGGGGCGGAGGGTGAAGCTTTCTTT	-	TRBJ1-1	TRBV18	-
CASSSSGTGGSGELFF	TGTGCCAGCAGCTCCTCCGGGACAGGGGGATCCGGGGAGCTGTTTTTT	-	TRBJ2-2	TRBV5-4	TRBD1
CASSESRRGPSTEAFF	TGTGCCAGCAGTGAGAGTAGGCGGGGACCTTCGACTGAAGCTTTCTTT	-	TRBJ1-1	TRBV6-1	-
CATALADYNEQFF	TGTGCCACCGCACTAGCAGACTACAATGAGCAGTTCTTC	once	TRBJ2-1	TRBV19	-
CASSLASGRGEQYF	TGTGCCAGCAGTTTAGCTAGCGGGAGAGGCGAGCAGTACTTC	many	TRBJ2-7	TRBV28	TRBD2
CSVYGQGATDTQYF	TGCAGCGTCTACGGACAGGGGGCCACAGATACGCAGTATTTT	-	TRBJ2-3	TRBV29-1	TRBD1
CASSGSSAPGRGEQFF	TGCGCCAGCAGCGGATCTAGCGCTCCCGGAAGGGGCGAGCAGTTCTTC	-	TRBJ2-1	TRBV5-1	-
CASRGGSGTSYEQYF	TGTGCCAGCAGGGGCGGGAGCGGGACCTCCTACGAGCAGTACTTC	-	TRBJ2-7	TRBV4-2	TRBD2
CASSLGQGIEKLFF	TGTGCCAGCAGCTTGGGACAGGGGATTGAAAAACTGTTTTTT	few	TRBJ1-4	TRBV5-4	TRBD1
CASSLDGTAFGGYEQYF	TGTGCCAGCAGCTTAGATGGGACAGCCTTTGGTGGCTACGAGCAGTACTTC	-	TRBJ2-7	TRBV7-6	TRBD1
CASSRPGQGSETQYF	TGTGCCAGCAGCCGACCGGGACAGGGGTCAGAGACCCAGTACTTC	-	TRBJ2-5	TRBV4-2	TRBD1
CASSGRLAEETQYF	TGTGCCAGCAGCGGCAGACTAGCGGAAGAGACCCAGTACTTC	-	TRBJ2-5	TRBV7-2	TRBD2
CASRRTRAGTYGYTF	TGTGCCAGCAGACGAACCAGGGCAGGAACCTATGGCTACACCTTC	-	TRBJ1-2	TRBV28	-
CASSYRTDTNYGYTF	TGTGCCAGCAGCTATCGGACAGATACTAACTATGGCTACACCTTC	-	TRBJ1-2	TRBV4-2	-
CAWGGPSNTQYF	TGTGCCTGGGGAGGGCCAAGCAATACGCAGTATTTT	-	TRBJ2-3	TRBV30	-